This record concerns one T cell receptor beta chain sequence. The sample originates from a study of cytotoxic CD8 clonotypes in ibrutinib-treated CLL. Produced via immunoSEQ multiplex PCR; TCRdb's table is partial and in-frame only. This table has about 140,000 clones, 91% appearing once. The material was PBMCs, obtained after 12 months of ibrutinib treatment. This TCR was recovered from a human donor with chronic lymphocytic leukemia.

In nucleotides, the CDR3 is TGTGCCAGCAGCCAAGAGAAGACGGGAGGCCCCTCTAGCACAGATACGCAGTATTTT. Amino acids: CASSQEKTGGPSSTDTQYF. The rearrangement joins TRBV4-2 to TRBJ2-3, with 7 bases fitting TRBD2. Germline V CDR1 and CDR2: LGHNA, YNFKEQ. The CDR3 is 19 amino acids. With 0 bases clipped from V and 0 bases from J, the junction kept 12 bases outside the gene matches.